A selection of T cell receptor beta chains follows, all from one sample in a study of shared clonotypes between healthy human individuals. This table comes from immunoSEQ multiplex PCR, and its TCRdb copy is limited to in-frame clones, with some not included. The table has about 2.1 million clones, around 95% seen once. Sequencing was done on a sample of naive CD8+ T cells from PBMCs. These receptors were obtained from a man aged 18 to 30 in good health. Some clones in this sample may be carry-over from other donors' samples. The CDR3 runs from the conserved cysteine through the conserved F or W. D genes are given only for firm matches.

V gene: TRBV27; D gene: TRBD1; J gene: TRBJ2-1; CDR3 protein: CATRGGDSYNEQFF; CDR3 DNA: TGTGCCACCAGGGGTGGGGACAGCTACAATGAGCAGTTCTTC
V gene: TRBV6-5; D gene: NA; J gene: TRBJ2-1; CDR3 protein: CASSPPGDSLFF; CDR3 DNA: TGTGCCAGCAGTCCACCGGGAGATTCGCTTTTCTTC
V gene: TRBV15; D gene: TRBD2; J gene: TRBJ2-3; CDR3 protein: CATSRGTSGSFGDTQYF; CDR3 DNA: TGTGCCACCAGCAGGGGGACTAGCGGGAGTTTCGGAGATACGCAGTATTTT
V gene: TRBV11-2; D gene: TRBD1; J gene: TRBJ1-2; CDR3 protein: CASRATGVNPLDGYTF; CDR3 DNA: TGTGCCAGCAGGGCTACAGGGGTGAACCCTCTTGATGGCTACACCTTC
V gene: TRBV5-1; D gene: NA; J gene: TRBJ2-1; CDR3 protein: CASSSPGNEQFF; CDR3 DNA: TGCGCCAGCAGCTCCCCGGGGAATGAGCAGTTCTTC
V gene: TRBV9; D gene: NA; J gene: TRBJ2-5; CDR3 protein: CASSVEWGVQETQYF; CDR3 DNA: TGTGCCAGCAGCGTAGAATGGGGGGTGCAAGAGACCCAGTACTTC
V gene: TRBV15; D gene: NA; J gene: TRBJ2-5; CDR3 protein: CATTLFYSQIQETQYF; CDR3 DNA: TGTGCCACCACTCTATTTTACAGCCAAATTCAAGAGACCCAGTACTTC
V gene: TRBV2; D gene: NA; J gene: TRBJ2-1; CDR3 protein: CASTASERSYNEQFF; CDR3 DNA: TGTGCCAGCACCGCCTCCGAGAGGTCCTACAATGAGCAGTTCTTC
V gene: TRBV28; D gene: NA; J gene: TRBJ1-1; CDR3 protein: CASSLFRSMNTEAFF; CDR3 DNA: TGTGCCAGCAGTTTATTCCGCAGCATGAACACTGAAGCTTTCTTT
V gene: TRBV11-3; D gene: NA; J gene: TRBJ1-1; CDR3 protein: CASSLDGLNTEAFF; CDR3 DNA: TGTGCCAGCAGCTTAGACGGGTTGAACACTGAAGCTTTCTTT
V gene: TRBV27; D gene: TRBD2; J gene: TRBJ2-7; CDR3 protein: CASSLYYGREQYF; CDR3 DNA: TGTGCCAGCAGTTTATATTACGGGAGGGAGCAGTACTTC
V gene: TRBV7-9; D gene: TRBD1; J gene: TRBJ2-5; CDR3 protein: CASRGTEQETQYF; CDR3 DNA: TGTGCCAGCAGGGGGACAGAACAAGAGACCCAGTACTTC
V gene: TRBV7-2; D gene: TRBD1; J gene: TRBJ2-4; CDR3 protein: CASSWDRGRIKNIQYF; CDR3 DNA: TGTGCCAGCAGTTGGGACAGGGGGCGTATCAAAAACATTCAGTACTTC
V gene: TRBV7-9; D gene: NA; J gene: TRBJ1-1; CDR3 protein: CASSLGPQPEAFF; CDR3 DNA: TGTGCCAGCAGCTTAGGCCCGCAGCCTGAAGCTTTCTTT
V gene: TRBV7-9; D gene: NA; J gene: TRBJ1-2; CDR3 protein: CASSARTRLDYGYTF; CDR3 DNA: TGTGCCAGCAGCGCCCGGACACGCCTGGACTATGGCTACACCTTC
V gene: TRBV11-3; D gene: NA; J gene: TRBJ2-1; CDR3 protein: CASSPGQFSSYNEQFF; CDR3 DNA: TGTGCCAGCAGCCCTGGACAGTTCAGCTCCTACAATGAGCAGTTCTTC
V gene: TRBV18; D gene: NA; J gene: TRBJ1-4; CDR3 protein: CASSPLGTDNEKLFF; CDR3 DNA: TGTGCCAGCTCACCTCTGGGGACGGATAATGAAAAACTGTTTTTT
V gene: TRBV7-2; D gene: TRBD1; J gene: TRBJ2-2; CDR3 protein: CASSSKIWTGVNTGELFF; CDR3 DNA: TGTGCCAGCAGCTCAAAGATTTGGACAGGGGTGAACACCGGGGAGCTGTTTTTT
V gene: TRBV4-3; D gene: TRBD2; J gene: TRBJ2-7; CDR3 protein: CASSQTSGLAGNYEQYF; CDR3 DNA: TGCGCCAGCAGCCAGACCTCTGGACTAGCGGGGAACTACGAGCAGTACTTC